This T cell receptor beta chain was captured by sequencing in a study of blood T cell repertoires in COVID-19. V gave up 3 bases and J gave up 5 bases, with 5 bases separating them. Germline CDR1 reads LNHDA; CDR2 reads SQIVND (reference sequence). This CDR3 has 12 amino acids. Seattle's cohort entered during active infection and was followed longitudinally. Study processing details: It was from reference gene primer amplification that nucleated cell counts were estimated. The table came from immunoSEQ multiplex PCR; TCRdb's copy has only in-frame clones and leaves some out. V and J calls plus clone size are reproduced from that table; the DNA served to infer D and trimming. The profile shows over 150,000 clones, around 94% of them singletons.

This chain joins TRBV19 and TRBJ1-5, with D uncertain. The material sequenced was peripheral blood. The sequence derives from a man aged 25-40 years with COVID-19, enrolled during active disease. The CDR3 loop is CASSMRDQPQHF. CDR3 nucleotide sequence: TGTGCCAGTAGTATGAGAGATCAGCCCCAGCATTTT.